Below, 5 T cell receptor beta chains from the same sample are listed, as sequenced in a study of T cell changes during pregnancy in multiple sclerosis (dated by TCRdb to the late 2010s). The library was prepared using the immunoSEQ multiplex PCR assay. Entries here come from immuneACCESS through TCRdb and include only in-frame sequences with V and J called. Some clones fail to appear in such tables; in the studies checked, an unresolved V gene covers under half of the shortfall, and the cause of the remainder is unknown. For this sample the table gives tens of thousands of clones, of which more than 85% were detected only once. The ten largest clones represent about 0.6% of the sample. Specimen: CD4+ T cells from peripheral blood mononuclear cells, collected in the third trimester of pregnancy. These receptor sequences come from a female donor with multiple sclerosis, enrolled in a pregnancy study.

The chain carries TRBV7-2 and TRBJ2-4; 8 nucleotides agree with TRBD1. The CDR3 has 18 residues. In germline, CDR1 is SGHTA, CDR2 FQGNSA. After removal of 4 bases from V and 0 bases from J, the junction contained 11 bases not matched to a gene. CDR3 nucleotide sequence: TGTGCCAGCAGCTCCCGGACAGGGCGTGATCTAGCCAAAAACATTCAGTACTTC. Its translation: CASSSRTGRDLAKNIQYF.

In DNA, the CDR3 is TGTGCCAGCAGTGAAGATCTCGGCAGGCGACCGCTTAAGGAAAAACTGTTTTTT. Translating gives CASSEDLGRRPLKEKLFF. The chain joins TRBV6-1 to TRBJ1-4; D call uncertain. Germline values: CDR1 MNHNS, CDR2 SASEGT. CDR3 length: 18 amino acids. The ends were cut back, 1 base at V and 8 bases at J, with 23 bases in the middle.

This chain uses TRBV6-1 with TRBJ1-2, with D possibly being TRBD1 (6 bases). V dropped 4 bases and J dropped 5 bases, with 14 bases sitting between them. This CDR3 has 14 residues. CDR1 MNHNS and CDR2 SASEGT come from the germline V gene. The CDR3 reads CASSVEQGAYGYTF. The CDR3 nucleotides read TGTGCCAGCAGTGTGGAACAGGGAGCGTATGGCTACACCTTC.

The chain uses TRBV7-2 and TRBJ2-7, with a possible D match to TRBD2 (7 bases). The germline V and J ends were trimmed by 4 bases and 3 bases, with 19 bases remaining between them. The length of the CDR3 is 16 residues. Germline CDR1 reads SGHTA; CDR2 reads FQGNSA. The CDR3 DNA reads as TGTGCCAGCAGCTCACCAAGGCGCGGGGGCGGCTACGAGCAGTACTTC. Protein: CASSSPRRGGGYEQYF.

This clone was observed a handful of times. The chain uses TRBV11-3 and TRBJ2-2, with TRBD1 identical over 8 bases. CDR1 and CDR2 (germline): SGHNT, YENEEA. The CDR3 is made up of 15 amino acids. J was trimmed by 1 base and V by 3 bases; bases with no gene match: 1. CDR3 loop: CASSLGTGNTGELFF. Written as DNA, the CDR3 is TGTGCCAGCAGCTTGGGGACAGGGAACACCGGGGAGCTGTTTTTT. Drawing the rest from reference TRBV11-3 and TRBJ2-2, the complete variable domain is EAGVVQSPRYKIIEKKQPVAFWCNPISGHNTLYWYLQNLGQGPELLIRYENEEAVDDSQLPKDRFSAERLKGVDSTLKIQPAELGDSAVYLCASSLGTGNTGELFFGEGSRLTVL.